This T cell receptor (beta chain) came from a study of low-dose radiotherapy and immunotherapy resistance in tumors (dated by TCRdb to the early 2020s). Study-level background: In Cohort 1, each fraction delivered 0.5 Gy every 2 weeks, and the prescribed total PTV dose was 6.5 Gy. For Cohort 2, the dose was 1 Gy per fraction given every two weeks, adding up to 13 Gy in total across 26 weeks. Nivolumab and ipilimumab were both given intravenously, with nivolumab at a 240 mg flat dose every two weeks and ipilimumab at 1 mg/kg every six weeks. Intravenous cyclophosphamide at 200 mg/m2 was administered every two weeks, one day ahead of each radiation and immunotherapy administration. Starting on cycle 1 day 1, patients took 300 mg of aspirin by mouth once a day for four cycles. Trial participants were not randomized into treatment groups. Eight patients were included in the translational analysis, namely three from the first dose cohort plus the first five from the second dose cohort.

V is shortened by 5 bases, J by 0 bases, and the region joining them spans 25 bases. The CDR3, cysteine through phenylalanine, is 19 amino acids long. Solely the CDR3 DNA is kept, with 57 bases framed from the first base. Taken from the germline V gene (reference sequence), the CDR1 and CDR2 loops are PRHDT and FYEKMQ. Concerning this clonotype itself: Its antigen remains unidentified. No clone much larger than this one lies a single base away; base qualities are absent.

The donors took part in RACIN, a single-arm, phase I, dose-escalation trial that combined nivolumab, ipilimumab, aspirin, low-dose cyclophosphamide and low-dose radiotherapy. Eligible patients had advanced, TIL-negative solid tumors. Superscript III and a set of TRAV- and TRBV-specific primers were used to synthesize first-strand cDNA, so that both TCRalpha and TCRbeta chains were covered. TCRs were amplified for around 20 PCR cycles with Phusion, using a constant-region primer paired with the adapter attached to the V primers. The isolated mRNA was amplified using the MessageAmp II aRNA Amplification Kit, with in vitro transcription performed for about 15 hours at 37 degrees C. The Dynabeads mRNA DIRECT Purification Kit was used to isolate mRNA for TCR sequencing. Indexed Illumina adapters were added in a second Phusion PCR of roughly 23 cycles, and the PCR products were purified with AMPure XP beads. In the authors' own workflow: Using custom Perl scripts, TCR sequences that encoded the same protein were pooled, out-of-frame sequences were dropped, and the abundance of each clonotype was calculated. Any TCR sequence backed by just one read was left out of the analysis. Repertoire metrics included Shannon entropy, Gini index, clonality, richness, and frequency of TCRs shared between repertoires. TCRdb reanalyzed the raw reads on its own, using fastp at Q25 for trimming and MiXCR for clone calling, and kept in-frame beta chains. Duplicate CDR3 protein sequences are folded into a single record with the most common DNA and genes. Here the V and J calls rest on TCRdb's processing, not on the authors' analysis. The sample has roughly 8,700 distinct CDR3 sequences on record, almost 70% of them singletons. In total, the top ten clones hold approximately 6.9% of the sample.

Recombination linked TRBV13 to TRBJ1-2; the D segment could be TRBD1, given 6 matching bases. The sequence came from a human donor with advanced metastatic prostate, ovarian, gallbladder or colorectal cancer (not recorded which). This table probably holds off-target reads from a library built for another chain. The DNA is as follows: TGTGCCAGCAGCCCCCGCCTAATGTCAGGGAAGGGGGCTAACTATGGCTACACCTTC. This yields the protein CASSPRLMSGKGANYGYTF.